Each of the 16 T cell receptor beta chains below was sequenced from the same sample in a study of cytomegalovirus exposure and HLA in healthy donors. The PCR was carried out with 60 Vbeta primers and 13 Jbeta primers. Here immunoSEQ multiplex PCR was the method, and the copy in TCRdb shows in-frame clones only, minus some. In the table there are about 190,000 clones, roughly four fifths of which are singletons. The sample consisted of PBMCs. These receptors all stem from a woman aged 25 to 39 in good health and CMV-seropositive.

The chain recombines TRBV6-4 with TRBJ2-1; the D is unclear. The germline V gene encodes CDR1 MRHNA and CDR2 SNTAGT. The germline V and J ends were trimmed by 0 bases and 10 bases, with 7 bases remaining between them. CDR3 length equals 12 residues. In DNA form, the CDR3 reads TGTGCCAGCAGTGACTCGGGCTACGAGCAGTTCTTC. Residues: CASSDSGYEQFF.

The chain is built from TRBV30 and TRBJ2-2; D not resolved. The CDR3 loop spans 16 amino acids. With 0 bases removed from V and 0 bases from J, the gap between germline ends came to 11 bases. Germline values: CDR1 GTSNPN, CDR2 SVGIG (reference sequence). The CDR3 coding sequence is TGTGCCTGGAGTGTAATCCAGTTCGCGAACACCGGGGAGCTGTTTTTT. This translates into CAWSVIQFANTGELFF. Full variable domain (missing parts from reference TRBV30 and TRBJ2-2): SQTIHQWPATLVQPVGSPLSLECTVEGTSNPNLYWYRQAAGRGLQLLFYSVGIGQISSEVPQNLSASRPQDRQFILSSKKLLLSDSGFYLCAWSVIQFANTGELFFGEGSRLTVL.

The chain has TRBV15 and TRBJ1-4; 7 bases match TRBD1. Germline CDR1 is LNHNV and CDR2 is YYDKDF (reference sequence). With V trimmed by 6 bases and J by 0 bases, 1 base remained unmatched. The CDR3 is 14 amino acids. The CDR3 sequence: CATRQGTTNEKLFF. The CDR3 nucleotides are TGTGCCACCAGACAGGGGACAACTAATGAAAAACTGTTTTTT.

The V gene is TRBV28, the J gene TRBJ2-7, with D possibly being TRBD1 (5 bases). The V end was cut by 8 bases, the J end by 3 bases, with 8 bases between. Germline V gene sequence: CDR1 MDHEN, CDR2 SYDVKM. This CDR3 contains 11 residues. In DNA, the CDR3 is TGTGCCAGCCGACAGCTCTACGAGCAGTACTTC. Translated: CASRQLYEQYF.

The chain carries TRBV7-9 and TRBJ1-5, with 12 bases aligning to TRBD1. This CDR3 region has 13 residues. V lost 8 bases, J lost 9 bases, and 5 bases stayed unmatched. Germline V lookup: CDR1 SEHNR, CDR2 FQNEAQ (reference sequence). CDR3 in amino acids: CASGTGGSGPQHF. Written as DNA, the CDR3 is TGTGCCAGCGGGACAGGGGGCTCGGGGCCCCAGCATTTT.

The CDR3 loop is CASRKREGNEQYF. The CDR3 DNA follows: TGCGCCAGCCGGAAGCGGGAGGGCAACGAGCAGTACTTC. The gene calls are TRBV10-2 and TRBJ2-7, with TRBD2 matching over 10 bases. Germline CDR1 is WSHSY and CDR2 is SAAADI. After removal of 8 bases from V and 5 bases from J, the junction contained 6 bases not matched to a gene. The CDR3 is 13 amino acids.

This rearrangement joins TRBV30 to TRBJ2-1, with D possibly being TRBD1 (5 bases). CDR3 length: 15 residues. Deletions cut 0 bases from V and 3 bases from J, with 12 bases between. Germline V gene sequence: CDR1 GTSNPN, CDR2 SVGIG (reference sequence). Here the CDR3 reads CAWSVDPGHYNEQFF. The CDR3 DNA reads as TGTGCCTGGAGTGTAGATCCAGGGCACTACAATGAGCAGTTCTTC.

The chain joins TRBV15 to TRBJ2-7, with a tentative D call TRBD1 (6 bases). The V end was cut by 7 bases, the J end by 4 bases, with 20 bases between. CDR3 size: 15 residues. Germline V gene data show CDR1 as LNHNV and CDR2 as YYDKDF (reference sequence). The CDR3 DNA reads TGTGCCACCACCTCGATGGTAGAGGGGGTTTACGAGCAGTACTTC. Protein product: CATTSMVEGVYEQYF. Full variable domain (outside the CDR3, taken from reference TRBV15 and TRBJ2-7): DAMVIQNPRYQVTQFGKPVTLSCSQTLNHNVMYWYQQKSSQAPKLLFHYYDKDFNNEADTPDNFQSRRPNTSFCFLDIRSPGLGDTAMYLCATTSMVEGVYEQYFGPGTRLTVT.

V is TRBV30 and J is TRBJ1-2; D is possibly TRBD1 (6 bases). This CDR3 has 16 residues. The ends were cut back, 2 bases at V and 4 bases at J, with 20 bases in the middle. CDR1 and CDR2 from the germline V gene are GTSNPN and SVGIG (reference sequence). The DNA for the CDR3 is TGTGCCTGGAGTCAAGTGGGGGCCCAGATCTTCTATGGCTACACCTTC. It yields the protein CAWSQVGAQIFYGYTF.

This clone was counted a single time. The chain employs TRBV5-1 and TRBJ2-7, with D uncertain. This CDR3 comprises 15 residues. Germline values: CDR1 SGHRS, CDR2 YFSETQ. V lost 4 bases to trimming and J lost 0 bases, with 14 bases between them. The CDR3 here is CASSTGSTSSYEQYF. CDR3 bases: TGCGCCAGCAGCACGGGTTCCACTTCCTCCTACGAGCAGTACTTC.

J is TRBJ2-2 and V is TRBV4-2, with TRBD2 matching over 8 bases. The CDR3 length is 18 residues. Trimming at V came to 0 bases and at J to 7 bases, leaving 13 bases not matched to a gene. The germline gives CDR1 LGHNA, CDR2 YNFKEQ. CDR3: CASSQELAVARPGGELFF. The CDR3 DNA follows: TGTGCCAGCAGCCAAGAACTAGCGGTTGCTCGGCCGGGCGGGGAGCTGTTTTTT.

The chain uses TRBV7-2 and TRBJ2-7, with TRBD1 matching 9 bases. Per germline, CDR1 SGHTA and CDR2 FQGNSA. CDR3 length: 13 amino acids. J gave up 6 bases and V 4 bases, and 4 bases lay outside the gene matches. CDR3: CASSSDRGGEQYF. DNA of the CDR3: TGTGCCAGCAGCTCCGACAGGGGGGGCGAGCAGTACTTC.

A few counts support this clone. The chain recombines TRBV29-1 with TRBJ2-1; 7 nucleotides agree with TRBD2. The CDR3 loop spans 14 amino acids. Germline V gives CDR1 SQVTM, CDR2 ANQGSEA. V shed 3 bases and J 8 bases; nucleotides not matched to a gene: 10. The CDR3 coding sequence is TGCAGCGTTGAGTCTTTCTCCCGGGGGGATGAGCAGTTCTTC. Protein: CSVESFSRGDEQFF.

The chain employs TRBV27 and TRBJ2-7; a possible D gene is TRBD1 (6 bases). The CDR3 runs to 14 residues. V lost 4 bases and J 5 bases, leaving 15 bases between the germline ends. Germline lookup yields CDR1 MNHEY and CDR2 SMNVEV (reference sequence). DNA for the CDR3: TGTGCCAGCAGTTCCCTGGACAGTACGGACGAGCAGTACTTC. Amino acid sequence: CASSSLDSTDEQYF.

J is TRBJ2-5 and V is TRBV6-5; TRBD1 matches at 7 bases. J was trimmed by 2 bases and V by 4 bases; bases with no gene match: 4. Germline lookup yields CDR1 MNHEY and CDR2 SVGAGI. The CDR3 loop spans 14 amino acids. CDR3 residues: CASSLTGFQETQYF. In DNA, the CDR3 is TGTGCCAGCAGTTTGACAGGGTTTCAAGAGACCCAGTACTTC.

The chain joins TRBV7-3 to TRBJ1-4; D is undetermined. Germline V CDR1 and CDR2: SGHTA, FQGTGA. V lost 3 bases to trimming and J lost 7 bases, with 9 bases between them. The length of the CDR3 is 13 residues. The CDR3 region is CASSLAEGEKLFF. Here the CDR3 DNA reads TGTGCCAGCAGCTTGGCGGAGGGTGAAAAACTGTTTTTT.